The entry below gives a single TCR beta chain sequence along with its context. Its antigen is currently unknown. This record belongs to a study of cytomegalovirus exposure and HLA in healthy donors. Broader study findings: Previous analysis showed most TCR beta V segments were productive about 87% or about 30% of the time. Three CMV-associated chains were confirmed in vitro to be specific for CMV antigens.

V lost 3 bases and J lost 4; bases outside the gene matches: 3. CDR1 is WSHSY, CDR2 SAAADI, per germline. The CDR3 totals 14 residues. The study ran its PCR with 60 Vbeta and 13 Jbeta primers. Repertoires were generated with immunoSEQ multiplex PCR, while TCRdb's copy carries only in-frame clones and drops some. Among over 85,000 clones listed, 69% were seen once. The receptor was derived from a female donor in good health and CMV-seronegative. The chain combines TRBV10-2 with TRBJ2-7; 10 nucleotides align to TRBD1. Sequencing was done on a sample of PBMCs. CDR3: CASSEGTGEYEQYF. As DNA, the CDR3 is TGCGCCAGCAGTGAAGGGACAGGGGAGTACGAGCAGTACTTC.